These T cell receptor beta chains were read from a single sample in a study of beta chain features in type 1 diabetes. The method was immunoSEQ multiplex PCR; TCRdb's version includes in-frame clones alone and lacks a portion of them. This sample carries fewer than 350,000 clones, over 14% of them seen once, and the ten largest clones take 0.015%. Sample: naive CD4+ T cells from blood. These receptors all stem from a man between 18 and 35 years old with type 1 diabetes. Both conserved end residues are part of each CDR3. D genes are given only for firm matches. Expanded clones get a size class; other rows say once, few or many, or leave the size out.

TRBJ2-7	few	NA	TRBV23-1	CASIPPTPEESYEQYF	TGCGCCAGCATACCACCCACCCCAGAGGAATCCTACGAGCAGTACTTC
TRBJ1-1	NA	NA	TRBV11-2	CASSLVQGANTEAFF	TGTGCCAGCAGCTTAGTACAGGGCGCCAACACTGAAGCTTTCTTT
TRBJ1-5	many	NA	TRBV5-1	CASSLDQGGQPQHF	TGCGCCAGCAGCTTGGACCAGGGAGGTCAGCCCCAGCATTTT
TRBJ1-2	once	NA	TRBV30	CAWRPDTLGRGYTF	TGTGCCTGGAGACCGGACACCCTCGGTAGGGGCTACACCTTC
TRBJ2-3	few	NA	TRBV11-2	CASRGGALRAQYF	TGTGCCAGCAGGGGGGGGGCCCTAAGAGCGCAGTATTTT
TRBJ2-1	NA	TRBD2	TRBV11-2	CASNLRGGGNEQFF	TGTGCCAGCAACCTCCGGGGGGGCGGAAATGAGCAGTTCTTC
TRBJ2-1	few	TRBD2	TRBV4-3	CASSVTSGVEQFF	TGCGCCAGCAGCGTTACTAGCGGGGTAGAGCAGTTCTTC
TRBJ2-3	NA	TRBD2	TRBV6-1	CASSERLAGGGDTQYF	TGTGCCAGCAGTGAGAGGCTAGCGGGGGGCGGAGATACGCAGTATTTT
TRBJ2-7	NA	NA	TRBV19	CASSDPRAYEQYF	TGTGCCAGTAGTGATCCCAGGGCCTACGAGCAGTACTTC
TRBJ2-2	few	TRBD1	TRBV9	CASSPEWGTGKNTGELFF	TGTGCCAGCAGCCCAGAGTGGGGGACAGGGAAGAACACCGGGGAGCTGTTTTTT
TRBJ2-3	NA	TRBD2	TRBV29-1	CSVEGGRGVTDTQYF	TGCAGCGTTGAAGGAGGGCGGGGGGTCACAGATACGCAGTATTTT
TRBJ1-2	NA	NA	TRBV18	CASSRSTVNYGYTF	TGTGCCAGCTCACGCTCGACAGTTAACTATGGCTACACCTTC
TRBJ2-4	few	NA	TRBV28	CASSQYKSLPTERIQYF	TGTGCCAGCAGTCAATATAAGTCACTCCCGACAGAGAGAATTCAGTACTTC
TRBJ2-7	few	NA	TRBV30	CAWSEWGAEQYF	TGTGCCTGGAGTGAATGGGGAGCCGAGCAGTACTTC
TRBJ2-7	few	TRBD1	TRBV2	CASTRDRRNEQYF	TGTGCCAGCACGCGGGACAGGAGGAACGAGCAGTACTTC
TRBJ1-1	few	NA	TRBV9	CASSSHREKWTEAFF	TGTGCCAGCAGCTCCCACAGGGAAAAATGGACTGAAGCTTTCTTT
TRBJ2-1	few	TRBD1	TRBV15	CATSGGQGAINEQFF	TGTGCCACCAGCGGAGGACAGGGGGCCATCAATGAGCAGTTCTTC
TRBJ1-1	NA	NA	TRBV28	CASRQYLQGTAFF	TGTGCCAGCAGACAATATTTACAGGGTACGGCTTTCTTT
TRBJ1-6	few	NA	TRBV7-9	CASSSRREINSPLHF	TGTGCCAGCAGCTCTCGACGGGAGATTAATTCACCCCTCCACTTT
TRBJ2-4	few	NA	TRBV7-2	CASSLVAVPKNIQYF	TGTGCCAGCAGCTTAGTAGCGGTACCCAAAAACATTCAGTACTTC
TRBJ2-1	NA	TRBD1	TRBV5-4	CASSLGQGLANEQFF	TGTGCCAGCAGCCTAGGACAGGGGCTTGCTAATGAGCAGTTCTTC
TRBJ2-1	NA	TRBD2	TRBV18	CASSRGRRLANEQFF	TGTGCCAGCTCACGCGGACGGCGACTAGCCAATGAGCAGTTCTTC
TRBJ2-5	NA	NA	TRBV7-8	CASSLAGIQETQYF	TGTGCCAGCAGCTTAGCTGGCATCCAAGAGACCCAGTACTTC
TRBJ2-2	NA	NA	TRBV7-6	CASSLALKGQRGTGELFF	TGTGCCAGCAGCTTAGCGTTGAAGGGCCAACGGGGCACCGGGGAGCTGTTTTTT
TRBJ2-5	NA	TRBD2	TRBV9	CASSVGGLAGVSAETQYF	TGTGCCAGCAGCGTAGGCGGACTAGCGGGAGTTTCGGCAGAGACCCAGTACTTC
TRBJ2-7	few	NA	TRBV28	CASSPSTAYEQYF	TGTGCCAGCAGCCCGAGCACCGCCTACGAGCAGTACTTC
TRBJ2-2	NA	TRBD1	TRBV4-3	CASSHDTSGTGGRTGELFF	TGCGCCAGCAGCCATGATACGTCCGGGACAGGGGGTCGAACCGGGGAGCTGTTTTTT
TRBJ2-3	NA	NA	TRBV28	CASNLPRRGGRRTDTQYF	TGTGCCAGCAATTTACCCCGGAGGGGGGGCCGTAGGACAGATACGCAGTATTTT